Presented here are 28 T cell receptor beta chains from one specimen sequenced in a study of blood T cells in healthy people across ages. Primed by a sample-barcoded 5' primer and a J-beta primer mix, a second PCR proceeded for 7 to 11 cycles. Using its own MiXCR run on the 5' RACE reads, TCRdb lists one record per CDR3 protein. Altogether fewer than 900,000 distinct CDR3 sequences are present, roughly 43% being singletons, with the ten largest covering 20% to 25%. The sequenced material came from blood. Receptors were obtained from an older woman in good health.

The V call is TRBV14, the J call TRBJ2-7; D might be TRBD1 (6 bases). Deletions cut 4 bases from V and 0 bases from J, with 13 bases between. The CDR3 sequence is 15 residues long. The V gene's germline CDR1 is SGHDN and CDR2 FVKESK. The CDR3 coding sequence is TGTGCCAGCAGCCGGGACACATATTCCTCCTACGAGCAGTACTTC. This codes for CASSRDTYSSYEQYF.

This clonotype came up a few times. This chain joins TRBV6-4 and TRBJ2-1; D perhaps matches TRBD1 (6 bases). Germline V gene lookup returns CDR1 MRHNA and CDR2 SNTAGT. V dropped 2 bases and J dropped 11 bases, with 13 bases sitting between them. This CDR3 comprises 13 residues. The CDR3 bases are TGTGCCAGCAGTGACCAACCGTGGGGGCAGCAGTTCTTC. It specifies CASSDQPWGQQFF.

On this clonotype itself: This could be a read error, since a much larger clone is one nucleotide away. The V call is TRBV7-9, the J call TRBJ2-1; D uncertain. V gave up 3 bases and J gave up 15 bases, with 15 bases separating them. Germline V gives CDR1 SEHNR, CDR2 FQNEAQ (reference sequence). The CDR3 length is 12 residues. The DNA of the CDR3 is TGTGCCAGCAGCTTGCCCATAGGCCTCCCGTTCTTC. It codes for CASSLPIGLPFF.

In its sample, this clonotype was seen a few times. The chain links TRBV6-1 to TRBJ2-7; 7 bases are a match to TRBD2. The CDR3 length is 13 residues. V was clipped by 6 bases and J by 2 bases; unmatched bases: 4. Per the germline V gene, CDR1 is MNHNS and CDR2 is SASEGT. CDR3 sequence reads: CASSRLAAYEQYF. The CDR3, as DNA: TGTGCCAGCAGCCGACTAGCAGCCTACGAGCAGTACTTC.

This chain joins TRBV6-2 or TRBV6-3 and TRBJ1-6, with D unclear. Germline V gene data show CDR1 as MNHEY and CDR2 as SVGEGT. This CDR3 is built from 15 residues. Deletions cut 2 bases from V and 8 bases from J, with 13 bases between. The CDR3 nucleotides read TGTGCCAGCAGTTACCCCTCGGACCACGATTCACCCCTCCACTTT. Its translation is CASSYPSDHDSPLHF.

The rearrangement joins TRBV6-6 to TRBJ2-5, with a possible D match to TRBD2 (5 bases). Germline V gene lookup returns CDR1 MNHNY and CDR2 SVGAGI (reference sequence). The V and J ends lost 2 bases and 3 bases respectively, with 10 bases between them. The CDR3 covers 14 residues. CDR3 sequence: CASSYVGEEETQYF. CDR3 nucleotides: TGTGCCAGCAGTTACGTGGGAGAGGAAGAGACCCAGTACTTC.

This chain uses TRBV28 with TRBJ2-7; tentatively, D is TRBD2 (5 bases). Germline-derived CDR1 and CDR2 are MDHEN and SYDVKM. The CDR3 is 14 residues long. V was shortened by 5 bases and J by 7 bases, with 18 bases between the two germline ends. The CDR3 DNA reads TGTGCCAGCAGTCCCCGCGAGGGAGCGTGGGAGCAGTACTTC. It is translated as CASSPREGAWEQYF.

The chain joins TRBV14 to TRBJ2-3; D call uncertain. Trimming left V 0 bases short and J 11 bases short, with 12 bases between. Per germline, CDR1 SGHDN and CDR2 FVKESK. The CDR3 runs 13 residues. The CDR3 DNA reads TGTGCCAGCAGCCAAGAATCGGACCGTTGGCAGTATTTT. This sequence encodes CASSQESDRWQYF.

The chain links TRBV20-1 to TRBJ1-1, with D perhaps matching TRBD1 (6 bases). Germline loops: CDR1 DFQATT, CDR2 SNEGSKA (reference sequence). The CDR3 spans 12 residues. The CDR3 nucleotides read TGCAGCGCGGTCAGGGGCAGGACTGAAGCTTTCTTT. Translation gives CSAVRGRTEAFF.

V and J are TRBV25-1 and TRBJ1-6, with D possibly TRBD1 on 6 matching bases. The V gene lost 3 bases and the J gene lost 6 bases, with 9 bases spanning the gap. Germline V CDR1 and CDR2: MGHDK, SYGVNS. The CDR3 covers 14 residues. CDR3 nucleotides: TGTGCCAGCAGTGACGGGACACCTAATTCACCCCTCCACTTT. Translating it yields CASSDGTPNSPLHF.

The V gene is TRBV12-3 or TRBV12-4, the J gene TRBJ2-5; 8 bases line up with TRBD1. This CDR3 contains 13 residues. After removal of 7 bases from V and 11 bases from J, the junction contained 12 bases not matched to a gene. The CDR3 region is CASNDRGSNEQYF. DNA for the CDR3: TGTGCCAGCAATGACAGGGGTTCAAATGAGCAGTACTTC.

This chain joins TRBV25-1 and TRBJ1-5; TRBD1 is a possible D gene (6 bases). Germline V lookup: CDR1 MGHDK, CDR2 SYGVNS. CDR3 length equals 14 residues. V was pared by 6 bases and J by 6 bases, with 15 bases between. CDR3 DNA sequence: TGTGCCAGCAGCTTGACAGGTCCCCTTCAGCCCCAGCATTTT. Translating gives CASSLTGPLQPQHF.

The chain combines TRBV6-5 with TRBJ2-5; 7 bases map to TRBD2. Trimming removed 1 base from V and 3 bases from J; junction bases left unmatched: 8. CDR3 length: 16 residues. CDR1 and CDR2 (germline): MNHEY, SVGAGI. CDR3 sequence reads: CASSYLAGVSKETQYF. The DNA of the CDR3 is TGTGCCAGCAGTTACTTGGCGGGGGTGTCAAAAGAGACCCAGTACTTC.

A few counts support this clonotype. J is TRBJ2-7 and V is TRBV5-5; 9 nucleotides line up with TRBD1. In germline, CDR1 is SGHKS, CDR2 YYEKEE (reference sequence). There are 15 residues in the CDR3. Germline trimming cut 5 bases from V and 2 bases from J; bases unmatched to any gene: 8. DNA of the CDR3: TGTGCCAGCAGATACCGGACAGGGGAAGCCTACGAGCAGTACTTC. Protein: CASRYRTGEAYEQYF.

Here the CDR3 reads CASTGTPGTGELFF. The CDR3 nucleotides are TGTGCCAGTACCGGGACACCCGGGACCGGGGAGCTGTTTTTT. V gene TRBV28 combines with J gene TRBJ2-2, with D perhaps TRBD1 (6 bases). CDR1 MDHEN and CDR2 SYDVKM come from the germline V gene. The CDR3 is 14 residues long. Trimming cost V 9 bases and J 5 bases, with 16 bases left between them. The full variable domain, its missing parts supplied by reference TRBV28 and TRBJ2-2, is DVKVTQSSRYLVKRTGEKVFLECVQDMDHENMFWYRQDPGLGLRLIYFSYDVKMKEKGDIPEGYSVSREKKERFSLILESASTNQTSMYLCASTGTPGTGELFFGEGSRLTVL.

The V and J genes are TRBV7-8 and TRBJ1-2; D is unresolved. V lost 1 base and J 8 bases, leaving 17 bases between the germline ends. The CDR3 is made up of 15 amino acids. The germline V gene has CDR1 SGHVS and CDR2 FQNEAQ. The CDR3 region has the DNA TGTGCCAGCAGCTTAGAGACGGACCCCGTCCGGGGCTACACCTTC. Protein: CASSLETDPVRGYTF.

At least ten counts were recorded for this clonotype. The chain couples TRBV29-1 to TRBJ2-4; D not resolved. The germline V gene encodes CDR1 SQVTM and CDR2 ANQGSEA. The CDR3 runs to 13 residues. Trimming left V 7 bases short and J 3 bases short, with 13 bases between. The CDR3 sequence: CSAGAQGKNIQYF. CDR3 coding DNA: TGCAGCGCCGGAGCCCAAGGCAAAAACATTCAGTACTTC.

This chain connects TRBV3-1 to TRBJ2-1; perhaps D is TRBD1 or TRBD2 (5 bases each). The CDR3 extends over 13 amino acids. V was shortened by 4 bases and J by 10 bases, with 14 bases between the two germline ends. Germline V gives CDR1 LGHDT, CDR2 YNNKEL (reference sequence). The CDR3 nucleotides read TGTGCCAGCAGCCCAGGGCGAGGAGGAGAGCAGTTCTTC. It is translated as CASSPGRGGEQFF.

This clonotype showed up just a few times. This chain links TRBV6-6 with TRBJ2-7, with TRBD2 matching over 8 bases. The CDR3 contains 13 residues. Germline V gene lookup returns CDR1 MNHNY and CDR2 SVGAGI (reference sequence). V shed 6 bases, J shed 6 bases, and the junction held 7 bases outside the gene matches. CDR3: CASSETSELEQYF. The DNA of the CDR3 is TGTGCCAGCAGCGAGACTAGCGAACTCGAGCAGTACTTC.

In this sample, this clonotype turned up a few times. The chain carries TRBV18 and TRBJ1-2, with 7 bases matching TRBD1. Looked up from germline, CDR1 is KGHSH and CDR2 is LQKENI. V dropped 5 bases and J dropped 2; count of bases not matched to a gene: 5. The CDR3 length is 14 residues. This CDR3 is CASSTGQTNYGYTF. The CDR3 DNA follows: TGTGCCAGCTCAACGGGACAGACCAACTATGGCTACACCTTC.

With regard to this clonotype: One end of the junction does not line up with germline, which may come from a read error. The chain links TRBV29-1 to TRBJ2-1; D remains ambiguous. The germline CDR1 and CDR2 sequences are SQVTM and ANQGSEA. CDR3 length equals 11 residues. This CDR3 reads CSGETGDEQFF. The CDR3 DNA follows: TGCAGCGGTGAAACGGGCGATGAGCAGTTCTTC.

This clonotype was seen many times. The CDR3 protein is CASSPPSGYEQYF. The DNA of the CDR3 is TGTGCCAGCTCACCACCATCAGGGTACGAGCAGTACTTC. The V and J genes are TRBV18 and TRBJ2-7; tentative D call: TRBD1 (5 bases). Trimming removed 0 bases at V and 4 bases at J, with 7 bases between. The CDR3 loop spans 13 amino acids. Germline CDR1 reads KGHSH; CDR2 reads LQKENI.

In this sample, this clonotype turned up a few times. The V call is TRBV3-1, the J call TRBJ1-2; 7 positions match TRBD1. Germline assignment: CDR1 LGHDT and CDR2 YNNKEL (reference sequence). The V segment lost 4 bases and the J segment 2 bases; nucleotides outside the gene matches: 10. This CDR3 region has 16 residues. This chain's CDR3 is CASSLLTGASNYGYTF. The CDR3 DNA reads TGTGCCAGCAGCCTACTAACAGGGGCCTCCAACTATGGCTACACCTTC.

The sample holds a few counts of this clonotype. The genes are TRBV7-9 and TRBJ1-1; 7 nucleotides align to TRBD1. Trimming took 5 bases from V and 3 from J; bases not matched to a gene: 9. In germline, CDR1 is SEHNR, CDR2 FQNEAQ (reference sequence). This CDR3 spans 15 amino acids. The CDR3 reads CASSHSSGQYTEAFF. CDR3 nucleotides: TGTGCCAGCAGCCATAGCTCGGGACAGTACACTGAAGCTTTCTTT.

This chain uses TRBV27 with TRBJ1-5; TRBD1 might be the D (6 bases). Trimming left V 3 bases short and J 2 bases short, with 11 bases between. Germline-derived CDR1 and CDR2 are MNHEY and SMNVEV (reference sequence). This CDR3 has 15 residues. The CDR3 coding sequence is TGTGCCAGCAGTTTTGGGGGACACGGCAATCAGCCCCAGCATTTT. Its translation: CASSFGGHGNQPQHF.

This chain uses TRBV7-3 with TRBJ2-7; D remains ambiguous. This CDR3 has 13 amino acids. Trimming cost V 5 bases and J 6 bases, with 14 bases left between them. CDR1 and CDR2 (germline): SGHTA, FQGTGA. The CDR3 DNA reads TGTGCCAGCAGCCTTGACGTGGCTACCGAGCAGTACTTC. This encodes CASSLDVATEQYF.

This clonotype was recorded many times. The chain links TRBV7-2 to TRBJ2-1, with 8 positions matching TRBD2. Germline trimming cut 1 base from V and 9 bases from J; bases unmatched to any gene: 5. The CDR3 is 14 residues long. Per the germline V gene, CDR1 is SGHTA and CDR2 is FQGNSA. CDR3 region: CASSLVGTRGEQFF. CDR3 DNA sequence: TGTGCCAGCAGCTTAGTGGGGACTAGGGGTGAGCAGTTCTTC.

DNA of the CDR3: TGCAGCGTTGAAGGAGGGTCAGGGTGGAACACTGAAGCTTTCTTT. It specifies CSVEGGSGWNTEAFF. This rearrangement joins TRBV29-1 to TRBJ1-1; D is possibly TRBD1 (5 bases). Germline CDR1 and CDR2: SQVTM and ANQGSEA. V was trimmed by 1 base and J by 1 base, leaving 13 bases between them. This CDR3 contains 15 residues.